This T cell receptor (beta chain) was sequenced during a study of shared clonotypes between healthy human individuals. As for the study in general: The cohort had two women and a few men, ages 18 to 49.

Each replicate PCR on the sorted subsets used roughly 200 ng DNA (roughly 27,000 T cell genomes). Clones were sequenced by immunoSEQ multiplex PCR, and TCRdb holds only the in-frame ones, with some missing. The top ten clones hold 11% of a sample with 200,000 to 250,000 clones, 65% of them seen once. Turning to this clone: Its specificity is not known.

Trimming left V 5 bases short and J 4 bases short, with 9 bases between. Germline CDR1 and CDR2: SGHTA and FQGTGA. There are 13 residues in the CDR3. Study-level points and caveats: For naive CD4 cells, 4% to 5% of clonotypes were shared across a few donors.

The sequencing input was memory CD4+ T cells sorted from blood. Subset denoted: CD45RA-negative fraction. This chain uses TRBV7-3 with TRBJ1-5; D gene uncertain. The origin of this receptor is a man between 25 and 39 years old in good health. The CDR3 DNA is TGTGCCAGCAGCCCGGACGGAAATCAGCCCCAGCATTTT. Encoded protein: CASSPDGNQPQHF.